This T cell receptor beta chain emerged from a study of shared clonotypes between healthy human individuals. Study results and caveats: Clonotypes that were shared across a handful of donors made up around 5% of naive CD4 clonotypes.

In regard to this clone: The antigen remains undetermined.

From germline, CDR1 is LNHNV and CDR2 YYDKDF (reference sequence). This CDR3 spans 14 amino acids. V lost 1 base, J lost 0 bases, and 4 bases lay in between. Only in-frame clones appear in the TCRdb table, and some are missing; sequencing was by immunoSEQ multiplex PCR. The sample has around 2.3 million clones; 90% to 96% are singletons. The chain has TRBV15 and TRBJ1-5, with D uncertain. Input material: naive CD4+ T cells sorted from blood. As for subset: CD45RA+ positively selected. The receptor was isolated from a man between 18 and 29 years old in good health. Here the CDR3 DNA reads TGTGCCACCAGCAGAGTGAGTAGCAATCAGCCCCAGCATTTT. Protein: CATSRVSSNQPQHF.